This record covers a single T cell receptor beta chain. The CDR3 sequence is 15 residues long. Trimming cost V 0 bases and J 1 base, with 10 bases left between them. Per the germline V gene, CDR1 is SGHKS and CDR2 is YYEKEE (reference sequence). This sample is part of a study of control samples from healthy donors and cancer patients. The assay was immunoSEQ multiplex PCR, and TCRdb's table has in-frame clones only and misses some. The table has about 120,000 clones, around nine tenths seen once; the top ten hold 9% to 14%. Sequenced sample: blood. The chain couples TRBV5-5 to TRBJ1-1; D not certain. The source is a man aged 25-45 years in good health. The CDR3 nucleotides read TGTGCCAGCAGCTTGGGAGTCACGGGGAACACTGAAGCTTTCTTT. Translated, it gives CASSLGVTGNTEAFF.